This T cell receptor beta chain originates from a study of blood T cells in healthy people across ages. This clonotype was picked up a small number of times. In germline, CDR1 is SGHVS, CDR2 FNYEAQ. Trimming left V 0 bases short and J 6 bases short, with 12 bases between. CDR3 size: 14 residues. Sample-barcoded 5' priming and a J-beta primer mix drove a second PCR of 7 to 11 cycles. TCRdb re-analysed the 5' RACE reads in MiXCR, keeping a single row per CDR3 protein. The sample consists of about 800,000 distinct CDR3 sequences, just under 25% of them appearing once. These data also formed part of another study, on T cells of mothers and their children.

The clonotype comes from a boy aged 10-17 years in good health. The chain carries TRBV7-6 and TRBJ2-7; D remains unclear. Material: blood. In DNA, the CDR3 is TGTGCCAGCAGCTTAGCCAACAGCTTGGGCGAGCAGTACTTC. Its protein product is CASSLANSLGEQYF.